These 10 T cell receptor beta chains share one sample of origin, sequenced in a study of glioma-infiltrating T cells after dendritic cell vaccination. The time point here: after dendritic cell vaccination, including at tumor progression/relapse. Some clones are missing from TCRdb's copy, which holds only in-frame ones; the method was immunoSEQ multiplex PCR. The table lists about 58,000 clones, over 65% of them singletons, with 9% in the top ten. The sample was blood, taken after dendritic cell vaccination. These receptor sequences come from a human donor with glioblastoma.

The V call is TRBV7-2, the J call TRBJ1-1, with D perhaps TRBD1 (5 bases). The CDR3 consists of 14 residues. Looked up from germline, CDR1 is SGHTA and CDR2 is FQGNSA. V lost 1 base to trimming and J lost 4 bases, with 10 bases between them. The chain's CDR3 is CASSLVPGITEAFF. The CDR3 region has the DNA TGTGCCAGCAGCTTAGTCCCAGGGATCACTGAAGCTTTCTTT. The whole variable domain, remainder taken from reference TRBV7-2 and TRBJ1-1, is GAGVSQSPSNKVTEKGKDVELRCDPISGHTALYWYRQSLGQGLEFLIYFQGNSAPDKSGLPSDRFSAERTGGSVSTLTIQRTQQEDSAVYLCASSLVPGITEAFFGQGTRLTVV.

The chain has TRBV7-9 and TRBJ2-5; 10 bases map to TRBD2. The CDR3 extends over 16 amino acids. The germline V gene has CDR1 SEHNR and CDR2 FQNEAQ (reference sequence). V was pared by 2 bases and J by 0 bases, with 3 bases of the junction left unmatched. The DNA of the CDR3 is TGTGCCAGCAGCTTATCTAGCGGGGGAGACCAAGAGACCCAGTACTTC. Its translation: CASSLSSGGDQETQYF. The full variable domain, its missing parts supplied by reference TRBV7-9 and TRBJ2-5, is DTGVSQNPRHKITKRGQNVTFRCDPISEHNRLYWYRQTLGQGPEFLTYFQNEAQLEKSRLLSDRFSAERPKGSFSTLEIQRTEQGDSAMYLCASSLSSGGDQETQYFGPGTRLLVL.

The chain links TRBV4-3 to TRBJ2-3, with TRBD2 identical over 9 bases. V lost 2 bases, J lost 5 bases, and 5 bases stayed unmatched. Germline CDR1 reads LGHNA; CDR2 reads YSLEER. This CDR3 is built from 15 residues. Here the CDR3 reads CASSQSAGGRDTQYF. The CDR3 region has the DNA TGCGCCAGCAGCCAATCGGCGGGGGGGCGAGATACGCAGTATTTT.

The rearrangement joins TRBV23-1 to TRBJ2-7; D possibly corresponds to TRBD1 (6 bases). TRBV23-1 is noted as an ORF with a role that remains uncertain. This CDR3 comprises 14 residues. Trimming pared 1 base from V and 3 bases from J, leaving 10 bases between. CDR3 sequence (DNA): TGCGCCAGCAGTCAATTCTACAGGGACTACGAGCAGTACTTC. Translating gives CASSQFYRDYEQYF.

In nucleotides, the CDR3 is TGCGCCAGCAGCTTCACAGGGGCTTACACCGGGGAGCTGTTTTTT. Its translation is CASSFTGAYTGELFF. The V and J genes are TRBV5-1 and TRBJ2-2; 7 nucleotides agree with TRBD1. The V gene end was trimmed by 2 bases and the J gene end by 3 bases; junction bases not matched to a gene: 4. CDR1 SGHRS and CDR2 YFSETQ come from the germline V gene. This CDR3 has 15 amino acids.

The chain joins TRBV5-1 to TRBJ2-3; possibly TRBD1 for D (6 bases). V was pared by 2 bases and J by 3 bases, with 16 bases between. The germline CDR1 and CDR2 sequences are SGHRS and YFSETQ. CDR3 length: 16 residues. Here the CDR3 reads CASSLREQGPTDTQYF. The CDR3 DNA is TGCGCCAGCAGCTTAAGGGAACAGGGACCTACAGATACGCAGTATTTT.

This sequence joins TRBV30 and TRBJ1-4, with D perhaps matching TRBD1 (6 bases). Per the germline V gene, CDR1 is GTSNPN and CDR2 is SVGIG (reference sequence). CDR3 length: 15 residues. V was pared by 3 bases and J by 4 bases, with 15 bases between. The CDR3, as DNA: TGTGCCTGGAGCGATACAGGGACCTATAATGAAAAACTGTTTTTT. It encodes CAWSDTGTYNEKLFF.

V and J are TRBV30 and TRBJ2-7; D is perhaps TRBD2 (7 bases). The CDR3 extends over 12 amino acids. V lost 5 bases, J lost 3 bases, and 11 bases lay in between. Germline assignment: CDR1 GTSNPN and CDR2 SVGIG (reference sequence). As DNA, the CDR3 is TGTGCCTGGGGGGAGGGGGACTACGAGCAGTACTTC. This translates into CAWGEGDYEQYF. Full variable domain (missing parts from reference TRBV30 and TRBJ2-7): SQTIHQWPATLVQPVGSPLSLECTVEGTSNPNLYWYRQAAGRGLQLLFYSVGIGQISSEVPQNLSASRPQDRQFILSSKKLLLSDSGFYLCAWGEGDYEQYFGPGTRLTVT.

This clone was seen once. The chain employs TRBV30 and TRBJ2-2; D is undetermined. V shed 2 bases and J shed 1 base, with 5 bases lying between them. The CDR3 totals 13 residues. CDR1 GTSNPN and CDR2 SVGIG come from the germline V gene (reference sequence). The CDR3 is CAWSRQNTGELFF. CDR3 coding DNA: TGTGCCTGGAGTCGACAGAACACCGGGGAGCTGTTTTTT.

The chain combines TRBV25-1 with TRBJ2-1; 10 nucleotides match TRBD1. Trimming took 6 bases from V and 4 from J; bases not matched to a gene: 6. CDR1 and CDR2 (germline): MGHDK, SYGVNS. There are 15 residues in the CDR3. CDR3 DNA sequence: TGTGCCAGCAGCTATCGACAGGGGGCTTACAATGAGCAGTTCTTC. It codes for CASSYRQGAYNEQFF.